This is a list of T cell receptor beta chains from one sample in a study of T cell responses to AZD1222 COVID-19 vaccine. Data came from immunoSEQ multiplex PCR; TCRdb stores just in-frame clones and leaves some out. Here the sample spans over 150,000 clones, over 85% being singletons. The material sequenced was peripheral blood, taken 28 days after the second dose of the MenACWY control vaccine. These receptors were taken from an adult who received the MenACWY meningococcal vaccine as a control. The CDR3 runs from the conserved cysteine through the conserved F or W. The order of the fields is D gene, J gene, V gene, clone size, CDR3 DNA, CDR3 protein. A D gene is named only where the DNA matches it firmly. Rows may omit the clone size; those that give it use once, few, many or a size class.

TRBD1 TRBJ2-5 TRBV24-1 - TGTGCCACCAGCACAAGACAGGGTGTCAAGGAAAGCCAGTACTTC CATSTRQGVKESQYF
- TRBJ1-2 TRBV19 - TGTGCCAGTAGTATAAGACCGGGATCCTCTGGCTACACCTTC CASSIRPGSSGYTF
- TRBJ2-4 TRBV3-1/TRBV3-2 once TGTGCCAGCAGCCATTATTCGGGTAACGGGGGCAAAAACATTCAGTACTTC CASSHYSGNGGKNIQYF
- TRBJ1-1 TRBV15 - TGTGCCACCAGCAGAGAACGGAGGAACACTGAAGCTTTCTTT CATSRERRNTEAFF
TRBD1 TRBJ1-5 TRBV5-8 - TGTGCCAGCAGCCTCATGACAGGGACGAAGGATCAGCCCCAGCATTTT CASSLMTGTKDQPQHF
TRBD1 TRBJ2-7 TRBV10-1 - TGCGCCAGCAGTGCGGGACAGGGCCTTTACGAGCAGTACTTC CASSAGQGLYEQYF
- TRBJ2-7 TRBV5-4 - TGTGCCAGCAGCTTTAGGGGCGTCGGGGGCTACGAGCAGTACTTC CASSFRGVGGYEQYF
TRBD1 TRBJ2-2 TRBV2 - TGTGCCAGCACGGGACAGGGGGTCACCGGGGAGCTGTTTTTT CASTGQGVTGELFF
- TRBJ1-2 TRBV10-3 - TGTGCCATCAGTGACAGGGGTGGGGTTAACTATGGCTACACCTTC CAISDRGGVNYGYTF
- TRBJ2-5 TRBV11-3 - TGTGCCAGCAGCTTGGAGGGATCAGAGACCCAGTACTTC CASSLEGSETQYF
- TRBJ1-4 TRBV5-8 - TGTGCCAGCAGCTCAGGGCAGGCATCAACTAATGAAAAACTGTTTTTT CASSSGQASTNEKLFF
- TRBJ1-5 TRBV5-4 few TGTGCCAGCAGCACGGCAGGCCCTCCCCCCCAGCATTTT CASSTAGPPPQHF
TRBD1 TRBJ1-3 TRBV5-5 - TGTGCCAGCAGCCCACAGGGGGCGAAGGGAAACACCATATATTTT CASSPQGAKGNTIYF
TRBD2 TRBJ2-1 TRBV7-9 - TGTGCCAGCAGCAAACCCTTCGATGGGAGCGGGGGGGCCCCCTACAATGAGCAGTTCTTC CASSKPFDGSGGAPYNEQFF
- TRBJ1-1 TRBV3-1/TRBV3-2 - TGTGCCAGCAGCCCTTACGGGGCAGTGAACACTGAAGCTTTCTTT CASSPYGAVNTEAFF
TRBD1 TRBJ1-4 TRBV25-1 - TGTGCCAGCAGTGATGGACAGGGACGAAATGAAAAACTGTTTTTT CASSDGQGRNEKLFF
- TRBJ2-7 TRBV28 - TGTGCCAGCAGCTCGCCCTACGAGCAGTACTTC CASSSPYEQYF
TRBD1 TRBJ1-3 TRBV30 - TGTGCCTGGAGTGGACCCGGGACAGGAAGAAACACCATATATTTT CAWSGPGTGRNTIYF
- TRBJ2-7 TRBV3-1/TRBV3-2 - TGTGCCAGCAGCCAAAATGGCCCTTACGAGCAGTACTTC CASSQNGPYEQYF
- TRBJ1-1 TRBV6-5 - TGTGCCAGCAGTTACTCAAGGGGTTATGTTGAAGCTTTCTTT CASSYSRGYVEAFF
TRBD1 TRBJ1-4 TRBV27 - TGTGCCAGCCGTAGGGGGCTCAGGACTAATGAAAAACTGTTTTTT CASRRGLRTNEKLFF
TRBD1 TRBJ2-6 TRBV6-5 - TGTGCCGGAGGACAGGGTTACTCTGGGGCCAACGTCCTGACTTTC CAGGQGYSGANVLTF
- TRBJ1-6 TRBV3-1/TRBV3-2 - TGTGCCAGCAGCCGAAAGGTTTCACCCCTCCACTTT CASSRKVSPLHF
- TRBJ1-4 TRBV20-1 - TGCAGTGCTAGATATAATGAAAAACTGTTTTTT CSARYNEKLFF
- TRBJ1-1 TRBV9 - TGTGCCAGCAGCGTAGCGGGAAGTGGGACTGAAGCTTTCTTT CASSVAGSGTEAFF
TRBD1 TRBJ1-4 TRBV18 - TGTGCCAGCTCGCAAAGACAGGGAGCAACTAATGAAAAACTGTTTTTT CASSQRQGATNEKLFF
- TRBJ1-1 TRBV25-1 - TGTGCCAGCAGGATCGGGAACACTGAAGCTTTCTTT CASRIGNTEAFF